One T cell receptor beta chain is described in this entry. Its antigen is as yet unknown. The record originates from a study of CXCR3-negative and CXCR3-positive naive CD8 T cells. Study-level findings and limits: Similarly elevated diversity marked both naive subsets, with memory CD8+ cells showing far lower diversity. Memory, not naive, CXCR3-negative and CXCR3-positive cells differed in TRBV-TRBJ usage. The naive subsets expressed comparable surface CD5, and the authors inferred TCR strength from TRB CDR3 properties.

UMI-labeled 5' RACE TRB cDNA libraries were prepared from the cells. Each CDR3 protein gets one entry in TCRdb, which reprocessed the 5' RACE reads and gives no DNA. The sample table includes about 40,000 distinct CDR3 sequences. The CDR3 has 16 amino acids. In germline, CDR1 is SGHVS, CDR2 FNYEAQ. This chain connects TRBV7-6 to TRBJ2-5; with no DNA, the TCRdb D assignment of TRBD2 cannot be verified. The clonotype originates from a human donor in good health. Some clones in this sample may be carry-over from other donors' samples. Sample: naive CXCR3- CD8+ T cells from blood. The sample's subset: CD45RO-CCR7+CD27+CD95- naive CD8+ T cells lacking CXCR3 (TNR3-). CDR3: CASSLSSGRGQETQYF.